The entry below describes one T cell receptor beta chain. These data are taken from a study of shared clonotypes between healthy human individuals. Overall study context: The cohort comprised two women and a few men. Their ages spanned 18 to 49 years.

Assay: immunoSEQ multiplex PCR; the TCRdb copy retains only in-frame clones and omits some. The sample carries more than 450,000 clones, approximately 85% recorded once. Per the germline V gene, CDR1 is SEHNR and CDR2 is FQNEAQ (reference sequence). CDR3 length: 12 residues. Deletions cut 1 base from V and 15 bases from J, with 13 bases between. HIV-negative, healthy adults without recent acute infections or vaccinations were the donors. Specimen: PBMCs. The genes are TRBV7-9 and TRBJ2-1; D is possibly TRBD2 (5 bases). This sequence originates from a middle-aged woman in good health. Some clones in this sample may be carry-over from other donors' samples. The CDR3 sequence is CASSLVGNTRFF. The CDR3 nucleotides are TGTGCCAGCAGCTTAGTCGGGAATACTCGGTTCTTC.